This entry lists 13 T cell receptor beta chains sequenced from one sample in a study of T-cell memory formation after mild COVID-19. One entry per CDR3 protein results from TCRdb running MiXCR on the 5' RACE reads. The sample has under 200,000 distinct CDR3 sequences, roughly a third seen once. Sequenced: PBMCs or a T cell subset sorted from them (not recorded which). The receptors come from an adult woman who had mild COVID-19 (a few samples of this study predate the infection). Cell type and time point are not known.

This clonotype was counted at least ten times. The V gene is TRBV5-1, the J gene TRBJ2-1; 8 nucleotides align to TRBD2. The germline V gene encodes CDR1 SGHRS and CDR2 YFSETQ. The ends lost 0 bases at V and 4 bases at J; junction bases unmatched: 3. The CDR3 has 15 residues. The DNA for the CDR3 is TGCGCCAGCAGCTTGGTTACTAGCGGTTACAATGAGCAGTTCTTC. Amino acids: CASSLVTSGYNEQFF.

The rearrangement joins TRBV11-2 to TRBJ2-1, with D perhaps TRBD1 (5 bases). The germline CDR1 and CDR2 sequences are SGHAT and FQNNGV. The CDR3 is 15 amino acids. V gave up 2 bases and J gave up 1 base, with 9 bases separating them. The CDR3 DNA reads TGTGCCAGCAGCTTAATAGGGGTTTCCTACAATGAGCAGTTCTTC. This gives the protein CASSLIGVSYNEQFF.

This clonotype was found a few times. V usage is TRBV2 and J usage is TRBJ2-3; the match to TRBD2 covers 10 bases. V dropped 8 bases and J dropped 7; count of bases not matched to a gene: 12. In germline, CDR1 is SNHLY, CDR2 FYNNEI. The CDR3 has 15 residues. The CDR3 protein is CASRDKSGRAHTQYF. CDR3 in DNA: TGTGCCAGCCGAGACAAGAGCGGGAGGGCGCATACGCAGTATTTT. The full variable domain, completed using reference TRBV2 and TRBJ2-3, is EPEVTQTPSHQVTQMGQEVILRCVPISNHLYFYWYRQILGQKVEFLVSFYNNEISEKSEIFDDQFSVERPDGSNFTLKIRSTKLEDSAMYFCASRDKSGRAHTQYFGPGTRLTVL.

This clonotype was found a few times. The chain employs TRBV25-1 and TRBJ2-7; D tentatively reads TRBD1 or TRBD2 (5 bases each). V lost 6 bases to trimming and J lost 1 base, with 10 bases between them. Germline V gives CDR1 MGHDK, CDR2 SYGVNS. The CDR3 sequence is 13 residues long. The CDR3 DNA reads as TGTGCCAGCAGGAGGGACGGATCCTACGAGCAGTACTTC. Translated, it gives CASRRDGSYEQYF.

The J gene is TRBJ2-7, the V gene TRBV4-1; 12 bases are shared with TRBD2. The trim removed 4 bases at V and 0 bases at J, leaving 4 bases unmatched. CDR3 size: 16 residues. Looked up from germline, CDR1 is MGHRA and CDR2 is YSYEKL. The CDR3: CASSPLAGGISYEQYF. CDR3 in DNA: TGCGCCAGCAGCCCCCTAGCGGGGGGGATCTCCTACGAGCAGTACTTC.

There are a few counts of this clonotype. The CDR3 spells CATSDPGQGFYEQYF. The DNA for the CDR3 is TGTGCCACCAGTGACCCGGGGCAGGGATTCTACGAGCAGTACTTC. The chain carries TRBV24-1 and TRBJ2-7; D tentatively fits TRBD1 or TRBD2 (5 bases each). V lost 4 bases and J 3 bases, leaving 15 bases between the germline ends. Germline CDR1 and CDR2: KGHDR and SFDVKD. The CDR3 sequence is 15 residues long.

This clonotype was detected a few times. The chain has TRBV20-1 and TRBJ1-2; 8 positions agree with TRBD1. Germline CDR1 reads DFQATT; CDR2 reads SNEGSKA (reference sequence). Trimming cost V 4 bases and J 6 bases; bases outside gene matches: 13. This CDR3 is built from 15 residues. The CDR3 coding sequence is TGCAGTGCTACCGCCGACCCGGACAGGGAGGATGGCTACACCTTC. Translated, it gives CSATADPDREDGYTF.

This clonotype was counted only a few times. V gene TRBV2 combines with J gene TRBJ2-1; 8 positions match TRBD2. Germline V gene lookup returns CDR1 SNHLY and CDR2 FYNNEI. Trimming removed 4 bases from V and 6 bases from J; junction bases left unmatched: 14. The CDR3 has 17 amino acids. This CDR3 is CASSVLAGLSPSNEQFF. The DNA for the CDR3 is TGTGCCAGCAGTGTGCTAGCGGGCCTCTCCCCCTCCAATGAGCAGTTCTTC. Supplemented by reference TRBV2 and TRBJ2-1, the full variable domain reads EPEVTQTPSHQVTQMGQEVILRCVPISNHLYFYWYRQILGQKVEFLVSFYNNEISEKSEIFDDQFSVERPDGSNFTLKIRSTKLEDSAMYFCASSVLAGLSPSNEQFFGPGTRLTVL.

This clonotype was counted between two and nine times. The rearrangement links TRBV12-3 or TRBV12-4 to TRBJ1-1; possible D gene TRBD1, 5 bases. With 5 bases removed from V and 7 bases from J, the gap between germline ends came to 17 bases. CDR3 length equals 14 residues. DNA for the CDR3: TGTGCCAGCAGTCTCCAGGGATCGCTTAGTGAAGCTTTCTTT. This codes for CASSLQGSLSEAFF.

As DNA, the CDR3 is TGCAGTGCTACCGGCCCCACCTACAATGAGCAGTTCTTC. Translating gives CSATGPTYNEQFF. The chain is built from TRBV20-1 and TRBJ2-1; no definite D call. V lost 4 bases, J lost 2 bases, and 9 bases lay in between. This CDR3 region has 13 residues. Germline loops: CDR1 DFQATT, CDR2 SNEGSKA (reference sequence).

The CDR3 DNA reads TGTGCCAGCAGTTTTTCTGTGAACTATGGCTACACCTTC. Translated: CASSFSVNYGYTF. The gene calls are TRBV6-5 and TRBJ1-2; no firm D call. The CDR3 length is 13 residues. Between the trimmed V and J ends, which lost 4 bases and 2 bases, there was a span of 8 bases. CDR1 and CDR2 from the germline V gene are MNHEY and SVGAGI.

There are a few counts of this clonotype. This sequence joins TRBV9 and TRBJ2-2; 10 bases are a match to TRBD1. This CDR3 has 15 residues. J gave up 4 bases and V 4 bases, and 4 bases lay outside the gene matches. Germline loops: CDR1 SGDLS, CDR2 YYNGEE. The CDR3 loop is CASSFRDRGTGELFF. The CDR3 nucleotides read TGTGCCAGCAGCTTCCGGGACAGGGGCACCGGGGAGCTGTTTTTT.

V usage is TRBV6-4 and J usage is TRBJ1-5; 9 bases line up with TRBD1. J gave up 4 bases and V 6 bases, and 10 bases lay outside the gene matches. The CDR3 covers 16 residues. CDR1 is MRHNA and CDR2 is SNTAGT in the germline V gene. CDR3 sequence (DNA): TGTGCCAGCAGCGACAGGGGGTCCTTAGCAAATCAGCCCCAGCATTTT. It is translated as CASSDRGSLANQPQHF.